This entry describes one TCR beta chain. Germline lookup yields CDR1 LNHNV and CDR2 YYDKDF (reference sequence). V was clipped by 0 bases and J by 0 bases, with 6 bases between them. This CDR3 region has 15 residues. Time point noted: late/post reinfection, 12 to 24 weeks after detection. The sorted cells went straight to TCR sequencing with no prior in vitro expansion. The Montreal HEPCO cohort supplied donors who inject drugs. The data derive from a study of memory CD8 T cells in hepatitis C reinfection. TCRdb's copy holds only in-frame clones and misses some; the assay was immunoSEQ multiplex PCR. The data hold some 50,000 clones, with 89% observed a single time.

The sample comprised naive CD8+ T cells sorted from blood. This TCR was sampled from a man aged 18-30 years with hepatitis C virus infection. The chain has TRBV15 and TRBJ2-1; weak D call: TRBD2 (5 bases). The CDR3 region has the DNA TGTGCCACCAGCAGAGAAGGGAGCTCCTACAATGAGCAGTTCTTC. Translated, it gives CATSREGSSYNEQFF.